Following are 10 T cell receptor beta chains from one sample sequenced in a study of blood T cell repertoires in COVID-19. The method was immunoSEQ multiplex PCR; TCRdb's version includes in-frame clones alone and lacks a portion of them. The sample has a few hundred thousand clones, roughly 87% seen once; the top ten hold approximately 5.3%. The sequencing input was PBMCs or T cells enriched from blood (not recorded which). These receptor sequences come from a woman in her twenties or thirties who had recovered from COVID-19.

The CDR3 DNA reads as TGCGCCAGCAGCTTGGCAGGGGCCGGAACAGATACGCAGTATTTT. Protein product: CASSLAGAGTDTQYF. V and J are TRBV5-1 and TRBJ2-3; D is perhaps TRBD1 (6 bases). Germline lookup yields CDR1 SGHRS and CDR2 YFSETQ. V was shortened by 0 bases and J by 3 bases, with 11 bases between the two germline ends. The CDR3 spans 15 residues.

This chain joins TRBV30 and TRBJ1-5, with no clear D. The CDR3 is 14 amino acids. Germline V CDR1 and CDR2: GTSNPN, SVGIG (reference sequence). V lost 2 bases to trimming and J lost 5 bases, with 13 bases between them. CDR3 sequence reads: CAWSTGRNDQPQHF. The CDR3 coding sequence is TGTGCCTGGAGTACGGGTCGCAATGATCAGCCCCAGCATTTT. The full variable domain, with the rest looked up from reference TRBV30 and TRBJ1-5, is SQTIHQWPATLVQPVGSPLSLECTVEGTSNPNLYWYRQAAGRGLQLLFYSVGIGQISSEVPQNLSASRPQDRQFILSSKKLLLSDSGFYLCAWSTGRNDQPQHFGDGTRLSIL.

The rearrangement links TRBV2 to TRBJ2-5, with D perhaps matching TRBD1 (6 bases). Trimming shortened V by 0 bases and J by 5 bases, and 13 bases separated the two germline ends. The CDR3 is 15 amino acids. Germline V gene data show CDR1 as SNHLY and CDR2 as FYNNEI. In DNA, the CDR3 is TGTGCCAGCAGTGAAGCGGGGGCGCTTCTTGAGACCCAGTACTTC. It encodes CASSEAGALLETQYF.

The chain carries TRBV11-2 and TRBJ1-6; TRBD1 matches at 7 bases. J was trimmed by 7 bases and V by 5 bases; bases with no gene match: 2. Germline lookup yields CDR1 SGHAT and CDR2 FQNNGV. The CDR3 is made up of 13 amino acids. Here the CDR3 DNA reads TGTGCCAGCAGCACGACAGGGAATTCACCCCTCCACTTT. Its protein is CASSTTGNSPLHF.

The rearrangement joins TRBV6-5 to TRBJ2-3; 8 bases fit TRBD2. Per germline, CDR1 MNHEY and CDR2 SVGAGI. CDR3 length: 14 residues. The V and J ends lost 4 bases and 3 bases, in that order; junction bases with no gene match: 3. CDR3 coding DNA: TGTGCCAGCAGTTCCGGGACTAGGACAGATACGCAGTATTTT. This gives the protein CASSSGTRTDTQYF.

The CDR3 nucleotides read TGTGCCAGCTCACCACTCGACAGGGGTCCAAACACTGAAGCTTTCTTT. Its protein is CASSPLDRGPNTEAFF. The chain combines TRBV18 with TRBJ1-1; TRBD1 aligns across 8 bases. Germline V gene sequence: CDR1 KGHSH, CDR2 LQKENI. This CDR3 region has 16 residues. The J segment lost 2 bases and the V segment lost 1 base, leaving 6 bases of the junction unmatched.

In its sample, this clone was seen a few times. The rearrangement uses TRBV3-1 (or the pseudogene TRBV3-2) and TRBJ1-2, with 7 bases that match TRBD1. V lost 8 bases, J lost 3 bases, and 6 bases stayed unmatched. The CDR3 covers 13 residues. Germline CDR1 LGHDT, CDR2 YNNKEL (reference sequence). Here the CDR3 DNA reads TGTGCCAGCGCCCCCCAGGGGGACTATGGCTACACCTTC. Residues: CASAPQGDYGYTF.

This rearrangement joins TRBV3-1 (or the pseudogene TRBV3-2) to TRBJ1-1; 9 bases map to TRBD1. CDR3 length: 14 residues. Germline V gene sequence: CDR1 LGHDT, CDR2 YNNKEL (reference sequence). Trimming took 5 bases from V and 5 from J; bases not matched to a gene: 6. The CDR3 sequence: CASSFTGGRTEAFF. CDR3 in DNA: TGTGCCAGCAGCTTTACAGGGGGCCGAACTGAAGCTTTCTTT.

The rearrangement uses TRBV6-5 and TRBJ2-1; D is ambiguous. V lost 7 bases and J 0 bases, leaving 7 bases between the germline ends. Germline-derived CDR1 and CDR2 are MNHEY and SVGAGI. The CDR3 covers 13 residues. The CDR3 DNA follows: TGTGCCAGCAAGCCCTACTCCTACAATGAGCAGTTCTTC. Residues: CASKPYSYNEQFF.

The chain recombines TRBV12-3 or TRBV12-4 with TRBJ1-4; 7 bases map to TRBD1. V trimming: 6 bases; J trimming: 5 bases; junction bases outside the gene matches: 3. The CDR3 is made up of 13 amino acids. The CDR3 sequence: CASRPTGNEKLFF. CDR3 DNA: TGTGCCAGCAGGCCGACAGGGAATGAAAAACTGTTTTTT.